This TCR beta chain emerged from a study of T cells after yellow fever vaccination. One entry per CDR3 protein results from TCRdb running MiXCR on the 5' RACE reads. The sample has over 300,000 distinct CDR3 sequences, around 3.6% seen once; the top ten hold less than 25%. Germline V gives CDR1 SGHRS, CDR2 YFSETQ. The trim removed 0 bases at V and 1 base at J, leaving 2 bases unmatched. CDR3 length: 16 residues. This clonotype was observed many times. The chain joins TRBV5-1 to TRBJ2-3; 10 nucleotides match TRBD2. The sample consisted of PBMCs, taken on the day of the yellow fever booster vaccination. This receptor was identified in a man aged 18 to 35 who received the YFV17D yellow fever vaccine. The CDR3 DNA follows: TGCGCCAGCAGCTTGGAGCTAGCGGGGGGCACAGATACGCAGTATTTT. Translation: CASSLELAGGTDTQYF.